The rows below give T cell receptor beta chains drawn from one sample of a study of T cell changes during pregnancy in multiple sclerosis. Profiling relied on immunoSEQ multiplex PCR, and the TCRdb table lists in-frame clones only, not all of them. Here the sample spans under 65,000 clones, 92% being singletons. The specimen was peripheral blood, collected in the second trimester of pregnancy. These receptors all come from a female donor with multiple sclerosis, enrolled in a pregnancy study. Both conserved end residues are trimmed from each CDR3.

>TRBJ2-7|13|TRBV5-4
ASSYMTASSYEQY
>TRBJ2-1|14|TRBV11-2
ASSLSPRVPGNEQF
>TRBJ1-2|10|TRBV12-5
ATETGYYGYT
>TRBJ2-3|12|TRBV2
ASSSGTGVDTQY
>TRBJ1-2|10|TRBV18
ASSIEGYGYT
>TRBJ2-3|12|TRBV18
ASSPPSGTDTQY
>TRBJ2-4|13|TRBV28
ASSGEGGAKNIQY
>TRBJ2-7|11|TRBV18
ASSLTSDYEQY
>TRBJ2-7|14|TRBV5-5
ASSLAHGASSYEQY
>TRBJ2-1|13|TRBV6-5
ASSYWGQGYNEQF
>TRBJ2-2|15|TRBV18
ASPQQGVLDNTGELF
>TRBJ1-1|11|TRBV27
ASSLGRNTEAF
>TRBJ2-7|14|TRBV27
ASSLLLAGGPYEQY
>TRBJ2-3|11|TRBV7-6
ASSFTGADTQY
>TRBJ1-1|12|TRBV10-3
AIRTGKRGTEAF
>TRBJ1-4|13|TRBV6-5
ASSPVTGGSGKLF
>TRBJ2-7|9|TRBV7-8
ASSSTYEQY
>TRBJ2-1|13|TRBV28
ASSSPRGVLNEQF
>TRBJ1-2|12|TRBV9
ASSVGQGGYGYT
>TRBJ2-3|14|TRBV5-4
ASSLGATGTTDTQY
>TRBJ1-4|11|TRBV2
ASSERGGEKLF
>TRBJ2-5|11|TRBV28
ASSGTSKETQY
>TRBJ2-1|11|TRBV7-2
ASSRPLGNEQF
>TRBJ2-5|13|TRBV6-5
ASSSGQESVAPQY
>TRBJ2-3|13|TRBV4-2
ASSQGALTENAQY
>TRBJ2-3|15|TRBV15
ATSQKWGSESTDTQY
>TRBJ2-3|15|TRBV6-4
AIGVGTSGTRADTQY
>TRBJ2-5|13|TRBV4-1
ASSQHPGQQETQY
>TRBJ2-1|14|TRBV5-6
ASSPGIGDTYNEQF
>TRBJ1-1|12|TRBV5-1
ASSPQASNTEAF
>TRBJ1-3|13|TRBV6-1
ASSEALYSQNTIY
>TRBJ2-3|11|TRBV6-6
ATSGSSTDTQY
>TRBJ2-3|12|TRBV10-3
ATAGGNRTDTQY
>TRBJ2-7|12|TRBV7-6
ASSSRQGANEQY
>TRBJ2-7|14|TRBV7-9
ASSLPGTGSSYEQY
>TRBJ2-3|14|TRBV12-2
ASRTGQGRITDTQY
>TRBJ2-7|11|TRBV2
ASAAGETHEQY
>TRBJ1-5|11|TRBV7-6
ASSQQANQPQH
>TRBJ2-4|15|TRBV28
ASSFFGRGVAKNIQY
>TRBJ2-3|15|TRBV10-3
AISDIASGKPPDTQY